This T cell receptor beta chain was obtained from a study of identifying expanded T cells in peripheral blood. Produced via immunoSEQ multiplex PCR; TCRdb's table is partial and in-frame only. The sample contains approximately 58,000 clones, approximately 89% of which appear only once. Findings and limits, study-wide: Technical replicates showed around 1.1 changed clones; approximately two weeks about 16.4; four weeks 19.

During the collection period, no donor immune events like infections were recorded. Worth noting for this clone: Its target is unknown.

Trimming took off 6 bases at V and 8 bases at J, with 8 bases between the two ends. This CDR3 spans 11 amino acids. In germline, CDR1 is KGHSH, CDR2 LQKENI. V is TRBV18 and J is TRBJ2-1; no clear D gene. The clonotype was recovered from a person between 18 and 70 years old in good health. Sequencing used blood. Here the CDR3 reads CASSPKDEQFF. Written as DNA, the CDR3 is TGTGCCAGCTCGCCGAAGGATGAGCAGTTCTTC.